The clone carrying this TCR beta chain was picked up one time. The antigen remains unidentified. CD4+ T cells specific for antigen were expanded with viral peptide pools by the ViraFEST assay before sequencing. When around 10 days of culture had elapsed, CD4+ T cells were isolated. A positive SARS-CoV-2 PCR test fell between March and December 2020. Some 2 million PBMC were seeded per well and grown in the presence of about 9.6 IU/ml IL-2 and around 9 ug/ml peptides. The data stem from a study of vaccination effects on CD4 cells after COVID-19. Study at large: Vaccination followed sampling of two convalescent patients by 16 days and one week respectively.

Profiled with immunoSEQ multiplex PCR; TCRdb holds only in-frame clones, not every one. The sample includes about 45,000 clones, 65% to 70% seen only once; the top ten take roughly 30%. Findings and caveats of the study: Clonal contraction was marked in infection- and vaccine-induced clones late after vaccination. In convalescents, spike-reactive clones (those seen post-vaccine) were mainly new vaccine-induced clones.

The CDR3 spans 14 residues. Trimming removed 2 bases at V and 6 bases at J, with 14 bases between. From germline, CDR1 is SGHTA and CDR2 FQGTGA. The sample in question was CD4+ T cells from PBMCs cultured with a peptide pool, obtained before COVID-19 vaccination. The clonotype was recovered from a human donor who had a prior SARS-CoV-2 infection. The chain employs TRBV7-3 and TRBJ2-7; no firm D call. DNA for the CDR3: TGTGCCAGCAGCTTAGGATCTGTAGGTGGCGAGCAGTACTTC. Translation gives CASSLGSVGGEQYF.